The rows below give T cell receptor beta chains drawn from one sample of a study of OX40 agonist ivuxolimab in advanced cancers. Profiling relied on immunoSEQ multiplex PCR, and the TCRdb table lists in-frame clones only, not all of them. Here the sample spans about 77,000 clones, around 86% being singletons. The specimen was CD4+ or CD8+ T cells sorted from blood, collected in a trial of the OX40 agonist ivuxolimab. The source of these receptors is an adult with an advanced solid tumor such as melanoma, head and neck, liver or kidney cancer. The CDR3 runs from the conserved cysteine through the conserved F or W. A D gene is named only where the DNA matches it firmly. Some rows mark clone size as missing; the rest say once, few, many or name a class of expanded clone.

TRBD2,TRBV5-1,NA,TRBJ2-5,TGCGCCAGCAGCGTGGGACTAGTCCCCCAAGAGACCCAGTACTTC,CASSVGLVPQETQYF
NA,TRBV29-1,NA,TRBJ1-1,TGCAGCGTTCACAGTATTCTGGGAGCTTTCTTT,CSVHSILGAFF
TRBD2,TRBV7-2,NA,TRBJ2-5,TGTGCCAGCAGCCTCGGACTAGCCGGGGAGACCCAGTACTTC,CASSLGLAGETQYF
NA,TRBV19,NA,TRBJ1-6,TGTGCCAGTAGTAGCACAGATAATTCACCCCTCCACTTT,CASSSTDNSPLHF
NA,TRBV11-2,NA,TRBJ2-1,TGTGCCAGCAGCTTAGATAAAAGATCCCGGTCAAGCTCCTACAATGAGCAGTTCTTC,CASSLDKRSRSSSYNEQFF
NA,TRBV7-8,NA,TRBJ2-7,TGTGCCAGCAGCCCGGTGGCGGGGAGAGCCTACGAGCAGTACTTC,CASSPVAGRAYEQYF
TRBD1,TRBV27,NA,TRBJ1-6,TGTGCCAGCAGTACCCCTCAGGGGGTAAATTCACCCCTCCACTTT,CASSTPQGVNSPLHF
TRBD2,TRBV7-2,NA,TRBJ2-1,TGTGCCAGCAGCTTCAGGACTAGAGACAATGAGCAGTTCTTC,CASSFRTRDNEQFF
TRBD2,TRBV7-7,NA,TRBJ2-5,TGTGCCAGCAGCCCGAGCGGGAATGGGGGGACCCAGTACTTC,CASSPSGNGGTQYF
TRBD2,TRBV9,NA,TRBJ2-1,TGTGCCAGCAGCCCCTTTACGGGAGGGAATGAGCAGTTCTTC,CASSPFTGGNEQFF
TRBD1,TRBV7-8,few,TRBJ1-3,TGTGCCAGCAGTCCAGGGGGATACGGAAACACCATATATTTT,CASSPGGYGNTIYF
NA,TRBV5-4,NA,TRBJ2-3,TGTGCCAGCAGCTTGGGACAGGGAGGTGATACGCAGTATTTT,CASSLGQGGDTQYF
NA,TRBV19,once,TRBJ2-1,TGTGCCAGTAGTAGAGGGTTAGCGCTTAGCTCCTACAATGAGCAGTTCTTC,CASSRGLALSSYNEQFF
NA,TRBV5-4,NA,TRBJ1-1,TGTGCCAGCACCAGGGGCACAGCAGGGCTATCCTACAGTGAAGCTTTCTTT,CASTRGTAGLSYSEAFF
TRBD1,TRBV9,NA,TRBJ2-2,TGTGCCAGCAGCGCCCCGACAGGGGGCGAGGCCGCGCATATTAACACCGGGGAGCTGTTTTTT,CASSAPTGGEAAHINTGELFF
TRBD2,TRBV5-4,NA,TRBJ2-1,TGTGCCAGCAGCCCAAGCGGGAGCTCCTACAATGAGCAGTTCTTC,CASSPSGSSYNEQFF
NA,TRBV30,once,TRBJ2-7,TGTGCCTGGGACCGGGGAGGCTCCTACGAGCAGTACTTC,CAWDRGGSYEQYF
NA,TRBV9,once,TRBJ2-5,TGTGCCAGCAGCGTAGGCCTGGGGGGGGCGGAGACCCAGTACTTC,CASSVGLGGAETQYF
NA,TRBV13,NA,TRBJ2-7,TGTGCCAGCAGCTTTTCCTCCTACGCGGGAGAGCAGTACTTC,CASSFSSYAGEQYF
NA,TRBV2,NA,TRBJ1-5,TGTGCCAGCAGGGTGGGGAGCAATCAGCCCCAGCATTTT,CASRVGSNQPQHF
TRBD2,TRBV9,once,TRBJ2-3,TGTGCCAGCAGCGTCGGGAGGGCCGCAGATACGCAGTATTTT,CASSVGRAADTQYF
NA,TRBV11-2,NA,TRBJ1-6,TGTGCCAGCAGCCACGGGGTTGCAGCGCGCCATTCACCCCTCCACTTT,CASSHGVAARHSPLHF
NA,TRBV6-5,few,TRBJ1-3,TGTGCCAGCACCGCGATGGACTCTGGAAACACCATATATTTT,CASTAMDSGNTIYF
NA,TRBV7-2,NA,TRBJ1-2,TGTGCCAGCAGCGCTACAGGGATGCGGGGATGGGGCTACACCTTC,CASSATGMRGWGYTF
NA,TRBV4-1,NA,TRBJ1-4,TGCGCCAGCAGCCAAGTAACAGGGCCCCGGGGTGAAAAACTGTTTTTT,CASSQVTGPRGEKLFF
NA,TRBV4-2,NA,TRBJ2-3,TGTGCCAGCAGCCAAGAGGACTATGTCGGGAGTATAGCAGATACGCAGTATTTT,CASSQEDYVGSIADTQYF
TRBD2,TRBV19,once,TRBJ2-3,TGTGCCAGTAGTCCCCAGCGGGGGGGCACAGATACGCAGTATTTT,CASSPQRGGTDTQYF
NA,TRBV29-1,NA,TRBJ1-4,TGCAGCGCCGAAAGGCAATCAGGAGAAAAACTGTTTTTT,CSAERQSGEKLFF
NA,TRBV30,NA,TRBJ2-2,TGTGCCTGGAGTGCCCTCGGACGGCTGGATGCGAACACCGGGGAGCTGTTTTTT,CAWSALGRLDANTGELFF
NA,TRBV18,NA,TRBJ1-3,TGTGCCAGCTCACGACGCGATCCAGAAAGCTCTGGAAACACCATATATTTT,CASSRRDPESSGNTIYF
NA,TRBV10-1,NA,TRBJ1-3,TGCGCCAGCAGCGGTACCAATCAGGGGATTACTGGAAACACCATATATTTT,CASSGTNQGITGNTIYF
NA,TRBV30,NA,TRBJ2-1,TGTGCCTGGAGTGTCAAGAGACTCTCCTACAATGAGCAGTTCTTC,CAWSVKRLSYNEQFF
NA,TRBV27,NA,TRBJ1-5,TGTGCCAGCAGTCTATTCTCCGGGCCCAATCAGCCCCAGCATTTT,CASSLFSGPNQPQHF
NA,TRBV6-5,NA,TRBJ2-1,TGTGCCAGCATGGGGGTAGGAGGGGAGCAGTTCTTC,CASMGVGGEQFF
NA,TRBV30,NA,TRBJ1-6,TGTGCCTGGAGTTCAGGCCTGGATTCACCCCTCCACTTT,CAWSSGLDSPLHF
NA,TRBV6-5,NA,TRBJ1-1,TGTGCCAGCAAGTCCAGGTCGAACACTGAAGCTTTCTTT,CASKSRSNTEAFF
NA,TRBV5-1,few,TRBJ2-5,TGCGCCAGCAGCACCGGACTAACGTCGCGGGAGACCCAGTACTTC,CASSTGLTSRETQYF
NA,TRBV25-1,NA,TRBJ2-5,TGTGCCAGCTCGAGGAGGGGGCAAGAGACCCAGTACTTC,CASSRRGQETQYF
TRBD2,TRBV5-6,NA,TRBJ2-1,TGTGCCAGCAGCTTGGGGACTAGCCGGAGCTCCTACAATGAGCAGTTCTTC,CASSLGTSRSSYNEQFF
TRBD2,TRBV4-1,NA,TRBJ2-1,TGCGCCAGCAGCCAAGATGAGGGGAGTGGGAGGGCCAGGGAGCAGTTCTTC,CASSQDEGSGRAREQFF